These 27 T cell receptor beta chains came from one sample sequenced in a study of T-cell memory formation after mild COVID-19. TCRdb reanalysed the 5' RACE reads using MiXCR and keeps one entry per CDR3 protein. Among 300,000 to 400,000 distinct CDR3 sequences, 10% to 15% were seen once, and the ten largest hold 20% to 25%. Sequencing was carried out using PBMCs or a T cell subset sorted from them (not recorded which). These receptor sequences come from a man between 18 and 35 years old who had mild COVID-19 (a few samples of this study predate the infection). Cell type and time point are not known.

The chain recombines TRBV7-6 with TRBJ1-1; no clear D. V was cut by 1 base and J by 8 bases, with 11 bases left in between. Germline CDR1 is SGHVS and CDR2 is FNYEAQ. The CDR3 contains 13 residues. In DNA, the CDR3 is TGTGCCAGCAGCTTAGAGACCTATAGCGAAGCTTTCTTT. It specifies CASSLETYSEAFF.

The chain recombines TRBV30 with TRBJ2-7, with TRBD1 matching 9 bases. This CDR3 comprises 13 residues. Germline V lookup: CDR1 GTSNPN, CDR2 SVGIG (reference sequence). J gave up 5 bases and V 3 bases, and 5 bases lay outside the gene matches. CDR3 nucleotide sequence: TGTGCCTGGAGAAGGACAGGGGCACACGAGCAGTACTTC. Encoded protein: CAWRRTGAHEQYF.

This clonotype was detected a few times. This sequence joins TRBV5-1 and TRBJ1-1, with D tentatively TRBD1 (6 bases). The V gene lost 3 bases and the J gene lost 0 bases, with 12 bases spanning the gap. Germline CDR1 SGHRS, CDR2 YFSETQ. The length of the CDR3 is 15 residues. Written as DNA, the CDR3 is TGCGCCAGCAGCTGGGGGGGCACCATGAACACTGAAGCTTTCTTT. The encoded protein is CASSWGGTMNTEAFF. Full variable domain (remainder filled in from reference TRBV5-1 and TRBJ1-1): KAGVTQTPRYLIKTRGQQVTLSCSPISGHRSVSWYQQTPGQGLQFLFEYFSETQRNKGNFPGRFSGRQFSNSRSEMNVSTLELGDSALYLCASSWGGTMNTEAFFGQGTRLTVV.

Only a few counts were recorded for this clonotype. V and J are TRBV12-3 or TRBV12-4 and TRBJ1-1, with 7 bases aligning to TRBD1. The CDR3 runs 15 residues. The junction had 10 bases not matched to a gene; V was cut back by 5 bases and J by 4 bases. CDR3 sequence: CASSPWTGGPTEAFF. The CDR3 nucleotides are TGTGCCAGCAGTCCCTGGACAGGCGGCCCCACTGAAGCTTTCTTT.

The chain links TRBV28 to TRBJ2-5; TRBD1 matches 10 bases. This CDR3 has 15 amino acids. The junction had 8 bases not matched to a gene; V was cut back by 5 bases and J by 5 bases. Germline CDR1 is MDHEN and CDR2 is SYDVKM. In DNA, the CDR3 is TGTGCCAGCAGTGCCCCCGGGACAGGGGACGAGACCCAGTACTTC. Its protein is CASSAPGTGDETQYF.

The chain couples TRBV29-1 to TRBJ2-3; D might be TRBD1 (7 bases). CDR3 length: 13 amino acids. V shed 5 bases and J shed 2 bases, with 11 bases lying between them. Germline CDR1 reads SQVTM; CDR2 reads ANQGSEA. CDR3 loop: CSVRGTATDTQYF. As DNA, the CDR3 is TGCAGCGTTCGCGGGACAGCCACAGATACGCAGTATTTT.

This clonotype was counted ten times or more. This sequence may be a read error, since a much larger clone differs from it by one base. V gene TRBV7-2 combines with J gene TRBJ2-1, with unresolved D. Per germline, CDR1 SGHTA and CDR2 FQGNSA. The CDR3 spans 12 residues. Trimming shortened V by 5 bases and J by 3 bases, and 5 bases separated the two germline ends. The CDR3 sequence is CASSPLYNEQFF. CDR3 sequence (DNA): TGTGCCAGCAGCCCGCTCTACAATGAGCAGTTCTTC.

This clonotype was seen at least ten times. This sequence joins TRBV20-1 and TRBJ1-2; 8 bases fit TRBD1. V shed 6 bases and J 4 bases; nucleotides not matched to a gene: 7. This CDR3 contains 13 residues. The germline V gene has CDR1 DFQATT and CDR2 SNEGSKA (reference sequence). CDR3 protein: CSALNRGGYGYTF. The DNA of the CDR3 is TGCAGTGCCCTCAACAGGGGGGGCTATGGCTACACCTTC.

The rearrangement uses TRBV6-5 and TRBJ2-7, with D perhaps matching TRBD2 (6 bases). This CDR3 has 13 residues. Trimming removed 9 bases at V and 3 bases at J, with 15 bases between. Germline V lookup: CDR1 MNHEY, CDR2 SVGAGI. The CDR3 DNA follows: TGTGCCAGTGGGATGCGGGGCAACTACGAGCAGTACTTC. Translation: CASGMRGNYEQYF.

The rearrangement joins TRBV6-2 or TRBV6-3 to TRBJ2-7; TRBD1 matches at 10 bases. Germline values: CDR1 MNHEY, CDR2 SVGEGT. V lost 8 bases and J lost 9; bases outside the gene matches: 10. The length of the CDR3 is 13 residues. CDR3 DNA: TGTGCCAGCCAAAGGACAGGGGGACCAGTGCAGTACTTC. Its protein is CASQRTGGPVQYF.

CDR3 nucleotide sequence: TGCGCCAGCAGCTCGGGTGGACAGGGGGCAGACTATGGCTACACCTTC. Its translation: CASSSGGQGADYGYTF. The V and J genes are TRBV5-1 and TRBJ1-2; 11 positions match TRBD1. Trimming removed 3 bases from V and 3 bases from J; junction bases left unmatched: 7. Germline assignment: CDR1 SGHRS and CDR2 YFSETQ. This CDR3 is 16 amino acids long.

This clonotype was counted between two and nine times. The chain carries TRBV7-2 and TRBJ1-1; D not resolved. Trimming left V 0 bases short and J 1 base short, with 3 bases between. The CDR3 runs to 13 residues. Germline V gene data show CDR1 as SGHTA and CDR2 as FQGNSA. For the CDR3, the DNA is TGTGCCAGCAGCTTAGCCAAGAACACTGAAGCTTTCTTT. This translates into CASSLAKNTEAFF.

The rearrangement joins TRBV7-9 to TRBJ2-1, with a tentative D call TRBD2 (6 bases). This CDR3 contains 14 residues. Trimming removed 8 bases from V and 0 bases from J, with 11 bases in between. Germline V gives CDR1 SEHNR, CDR2 FQNEAQ (reference sequence). The CDR3 DNA reads TGTGCCAGCTCGGAGGGGAGCTCCTACAATGAGCAGTTCTTC. Amino acid sequence: CASSEGSSYNEQFF.

This sequence joins TRBV21-1 and TRBJ2-7; no check of the table's D call, TRBD1, against the DNA was made. TRBV21-1 is noted as a pseudogene. The CDR3 runs to 15 residues. The CDR3 bases are TGTGCCAGCAGCAAAGCCCGGGGTCGAAGGTCCGAGCAGTACGTC. It encodes CASSKARGRRSEQYV.

There are a few counts of this clonotype. The rearrangement joins TRBV4-1 to TRBJ2-7; no definite D call. The V gene's germline CDR1 is MGHRA and CDR2 YSYEKL. This CDR3 region has 15 residues. Trimming left V 1 base short and J 1 base short, with 11 bases between. The CDR3 DNA reads as TGCGCCAGCAGCCAAGGGACCCGGAGATCCTACGAGCAGTACTTC. Protein sequence: CASSQGTRRSYEQYF.

This clonotype came up a few times. This chain connects TRBV5-1 to TRBJ2-2, with TRBD1 matching 12 bases. The CDR3 sequence is 15 residues long. CDR1 and CDR2 from the germline V gene are SGHRS and YFSETQ. Trimming took 8 bases from V and 8 from J; bases not matched to a gene: 10. The CDR3 spells CASLPGQGASGELFF. The CDR3 nucleotides are TGCGCCAGTCTGCCGGGACAGGGGGCATCGGGGGAGCTGTTTTTT. The whole variable domain, filled in from reference TRBV5-1 and TRBJ2-2, reads KAGVTQTPRYLIKTRGQQVTLSCSPISGHRSVSWYQQTPGQGLQFLFEYFSETQRNKGNFPGRFSGRQFSNSRSEMNVSTLELGDSALYLCASLPGQGASGELFFGEGSRLTVL.

This clonotype was seen many times. J is TRBJ2-3 and V is TRBV20-1, with D unclear. Germline lookup yields CDR1 DFQATT and CDR2 SNEGSKA (reference sequence). CDR3 length: 13 amino acids. The V gene lost 2 bases and the J gene lost 3 bases, with 9 bases spanning the gap. CDR3 loop: CSARWTLTDTQYF. CDR3 DNA sequence: TGCAGTGCTAGATGGACCTTGACAGATACGCAGTATTTT.

V is TRBV4-3 and J is TRBJ1-1; 11 nucleotides match TRBD1. V dropped 1 base and J dropped 4; count of bases not matched to a gene: 2. CDR3 length: 15 residues. Germline V gene lookup returns CDR1 LGHNA and CDR2 YSLEER. The CDR3 region has the DNA TGCGCCAGCAGCCAAGGGACAGGGGGCTTCACTGAAGCTTTCTTT. Amino acid sequence: CASSQGTGGFTEAFF.

The chain employs TRBV20-1 and TRBJ1-5; D may be TRBD1 (5 bases). The germline V gene has CDR1 DFQATT and CDR2 SNEGSKA (reference sequence). CDR3 length: 14 amino acids. V was clipped by 5 bases and J by 1 base, with 12 bases between them. The CDR3 is CSARAGDSNQPQHF. The CDR3 nucleotides are TGCAGTGCTCGAGCGGGGGACAGCAATCAGCCCCAGCATTTT.

This clonotype was detected only a few times. The chain employs TRBV29-1 and TRBJ1-5; TRBD1 matches at 8 bases. J gave up 0 bases and V 3 bases, and 4 bases lay outside the gene matches. The CDR3 is made up of 15 amino acids. Germline V gene data show CDR1 as SQVTM and CDR2 as ANQGSEA. In DNA form, the CDR3 reads TGCAGCGTTGACACAGGGGGGGGTAGCAATCAGCCCCAGCATTTT. Its protein product is CSVDTGGGSNQPQHF.

This clonotype was detected ten times or more. J is TRBJ2-2 and V is TRBV5-1, with TRBD2 as a possible D gene (6 bases). Germline lookup yields CDR1 SGHRS and CDR2 YFSETQ. Deletions cut 4 bases from V and 5 bases from J, with 12 bases between. The length of the CDR3 is 14 residues. The DNA of the CDR3 is TGCGCCAGCAGCCCGGGACTGGGTACCGGGGAGCTGTTTTTT. Protein: CASSPGLGTGELFF.

The chain links TRBV5-1 to TRBJ2-5; 7 bases line up with TRBD2. The germline CDR1 and CDR2 sequences are SGHRS and YFSETQ. V dropped 4 bases and J dropped 3; count of bases not matched to a gene: 12. The CDR3 contains 16 residues. In DNA form, the CDR3 reads TGCGCCAGCAGCCTTGGAAGTTCTAGCGGAGAAGAGACCCAGTACTTC. It translates to CASSLGSSSGEETQYF.

This clonotype was observed a handful of times. The V and J genes are TRBV29-1 and TRBJ2-1; perhaps TRBD2 as D (6 bases). Germline loops: CDR1 SQVTM, CDR2 ANQGSEA. This CDR3 region has 12 residues. V dropped 2 bases and J dropped 8 bases, with 10 bases sitting between them. CDR3 in DNA: TGCAGCGTTGAAAGGAGGGGTGATGAGCAGTTCTTC. This sequence encodes CSVERRGDEQFF.

This clonotype was counted ten times or more. V usage is TRBV5-1 and J usage is TRBJ1-2; D not resolved. This CDR3 is built from 13 residues. Germline CDR1 is SGHRS and CDR2 is YFSETQ. The germline V and J ends were trimmed by 5 bases and 4 bases, with 12 bases remaining between them. The CDR3 protein is CASRSASFYGYTF. CDR3 coding DNA: TGCGCCAGCAGATCCGCCAGCTTCTATGGCTACACCTTC.

This clonotype was found a few times. The chain couples TRBV24-1 to TRBJ1-1; tentative D call: TRBD1 (6 bases). The CDR3 is 12 residues long. The V gene's germline CDR1 is KGHDR and CDR2 SFDVKD. V dropped 10 bases and J dropped 4 bases, with 12 bases sitting between them. The CDR3 nucleotides are TGTGCCACACAGGGTACTCGCACTGAAGCTTTCTTT. Translation: CATQGTRTEAFF.

The chain employs TRBV7-3 and TRBJ2-2; D gene unclear. In germline, CDR1 is SGHTA, CDR2 FQGTGA. CDR3 size: 14 residues. The germline V and J ends were trimmed by 2 bases and 1 base, with 5 bases remaining between them. The CDR3: CASSLDWNTGELFF. The CDR3 region has the DNA TGTGCCAGCAGCTTAGACTGGAACACCGGGGAGCTGTTTTTT.

This clonotype was picked up many times. The chain recombines TRBV10-3 with TRBJ2-7; 7 nucleotides align to TRBD1. The V gene's germline CDR1 is ENHRY and CDR2 SYGVKD. The CDR3 totals 13 residues. With 2 bases clipped from V and 9 bases from J, the junction kept 7 bases outside the gene matches. This CDR3 reads CAISERGQDGQYV. The CDR3 DNA reads as TGTGCCATCAGTGAGAGGGGGCAGGATGGGCAGTACGTC.